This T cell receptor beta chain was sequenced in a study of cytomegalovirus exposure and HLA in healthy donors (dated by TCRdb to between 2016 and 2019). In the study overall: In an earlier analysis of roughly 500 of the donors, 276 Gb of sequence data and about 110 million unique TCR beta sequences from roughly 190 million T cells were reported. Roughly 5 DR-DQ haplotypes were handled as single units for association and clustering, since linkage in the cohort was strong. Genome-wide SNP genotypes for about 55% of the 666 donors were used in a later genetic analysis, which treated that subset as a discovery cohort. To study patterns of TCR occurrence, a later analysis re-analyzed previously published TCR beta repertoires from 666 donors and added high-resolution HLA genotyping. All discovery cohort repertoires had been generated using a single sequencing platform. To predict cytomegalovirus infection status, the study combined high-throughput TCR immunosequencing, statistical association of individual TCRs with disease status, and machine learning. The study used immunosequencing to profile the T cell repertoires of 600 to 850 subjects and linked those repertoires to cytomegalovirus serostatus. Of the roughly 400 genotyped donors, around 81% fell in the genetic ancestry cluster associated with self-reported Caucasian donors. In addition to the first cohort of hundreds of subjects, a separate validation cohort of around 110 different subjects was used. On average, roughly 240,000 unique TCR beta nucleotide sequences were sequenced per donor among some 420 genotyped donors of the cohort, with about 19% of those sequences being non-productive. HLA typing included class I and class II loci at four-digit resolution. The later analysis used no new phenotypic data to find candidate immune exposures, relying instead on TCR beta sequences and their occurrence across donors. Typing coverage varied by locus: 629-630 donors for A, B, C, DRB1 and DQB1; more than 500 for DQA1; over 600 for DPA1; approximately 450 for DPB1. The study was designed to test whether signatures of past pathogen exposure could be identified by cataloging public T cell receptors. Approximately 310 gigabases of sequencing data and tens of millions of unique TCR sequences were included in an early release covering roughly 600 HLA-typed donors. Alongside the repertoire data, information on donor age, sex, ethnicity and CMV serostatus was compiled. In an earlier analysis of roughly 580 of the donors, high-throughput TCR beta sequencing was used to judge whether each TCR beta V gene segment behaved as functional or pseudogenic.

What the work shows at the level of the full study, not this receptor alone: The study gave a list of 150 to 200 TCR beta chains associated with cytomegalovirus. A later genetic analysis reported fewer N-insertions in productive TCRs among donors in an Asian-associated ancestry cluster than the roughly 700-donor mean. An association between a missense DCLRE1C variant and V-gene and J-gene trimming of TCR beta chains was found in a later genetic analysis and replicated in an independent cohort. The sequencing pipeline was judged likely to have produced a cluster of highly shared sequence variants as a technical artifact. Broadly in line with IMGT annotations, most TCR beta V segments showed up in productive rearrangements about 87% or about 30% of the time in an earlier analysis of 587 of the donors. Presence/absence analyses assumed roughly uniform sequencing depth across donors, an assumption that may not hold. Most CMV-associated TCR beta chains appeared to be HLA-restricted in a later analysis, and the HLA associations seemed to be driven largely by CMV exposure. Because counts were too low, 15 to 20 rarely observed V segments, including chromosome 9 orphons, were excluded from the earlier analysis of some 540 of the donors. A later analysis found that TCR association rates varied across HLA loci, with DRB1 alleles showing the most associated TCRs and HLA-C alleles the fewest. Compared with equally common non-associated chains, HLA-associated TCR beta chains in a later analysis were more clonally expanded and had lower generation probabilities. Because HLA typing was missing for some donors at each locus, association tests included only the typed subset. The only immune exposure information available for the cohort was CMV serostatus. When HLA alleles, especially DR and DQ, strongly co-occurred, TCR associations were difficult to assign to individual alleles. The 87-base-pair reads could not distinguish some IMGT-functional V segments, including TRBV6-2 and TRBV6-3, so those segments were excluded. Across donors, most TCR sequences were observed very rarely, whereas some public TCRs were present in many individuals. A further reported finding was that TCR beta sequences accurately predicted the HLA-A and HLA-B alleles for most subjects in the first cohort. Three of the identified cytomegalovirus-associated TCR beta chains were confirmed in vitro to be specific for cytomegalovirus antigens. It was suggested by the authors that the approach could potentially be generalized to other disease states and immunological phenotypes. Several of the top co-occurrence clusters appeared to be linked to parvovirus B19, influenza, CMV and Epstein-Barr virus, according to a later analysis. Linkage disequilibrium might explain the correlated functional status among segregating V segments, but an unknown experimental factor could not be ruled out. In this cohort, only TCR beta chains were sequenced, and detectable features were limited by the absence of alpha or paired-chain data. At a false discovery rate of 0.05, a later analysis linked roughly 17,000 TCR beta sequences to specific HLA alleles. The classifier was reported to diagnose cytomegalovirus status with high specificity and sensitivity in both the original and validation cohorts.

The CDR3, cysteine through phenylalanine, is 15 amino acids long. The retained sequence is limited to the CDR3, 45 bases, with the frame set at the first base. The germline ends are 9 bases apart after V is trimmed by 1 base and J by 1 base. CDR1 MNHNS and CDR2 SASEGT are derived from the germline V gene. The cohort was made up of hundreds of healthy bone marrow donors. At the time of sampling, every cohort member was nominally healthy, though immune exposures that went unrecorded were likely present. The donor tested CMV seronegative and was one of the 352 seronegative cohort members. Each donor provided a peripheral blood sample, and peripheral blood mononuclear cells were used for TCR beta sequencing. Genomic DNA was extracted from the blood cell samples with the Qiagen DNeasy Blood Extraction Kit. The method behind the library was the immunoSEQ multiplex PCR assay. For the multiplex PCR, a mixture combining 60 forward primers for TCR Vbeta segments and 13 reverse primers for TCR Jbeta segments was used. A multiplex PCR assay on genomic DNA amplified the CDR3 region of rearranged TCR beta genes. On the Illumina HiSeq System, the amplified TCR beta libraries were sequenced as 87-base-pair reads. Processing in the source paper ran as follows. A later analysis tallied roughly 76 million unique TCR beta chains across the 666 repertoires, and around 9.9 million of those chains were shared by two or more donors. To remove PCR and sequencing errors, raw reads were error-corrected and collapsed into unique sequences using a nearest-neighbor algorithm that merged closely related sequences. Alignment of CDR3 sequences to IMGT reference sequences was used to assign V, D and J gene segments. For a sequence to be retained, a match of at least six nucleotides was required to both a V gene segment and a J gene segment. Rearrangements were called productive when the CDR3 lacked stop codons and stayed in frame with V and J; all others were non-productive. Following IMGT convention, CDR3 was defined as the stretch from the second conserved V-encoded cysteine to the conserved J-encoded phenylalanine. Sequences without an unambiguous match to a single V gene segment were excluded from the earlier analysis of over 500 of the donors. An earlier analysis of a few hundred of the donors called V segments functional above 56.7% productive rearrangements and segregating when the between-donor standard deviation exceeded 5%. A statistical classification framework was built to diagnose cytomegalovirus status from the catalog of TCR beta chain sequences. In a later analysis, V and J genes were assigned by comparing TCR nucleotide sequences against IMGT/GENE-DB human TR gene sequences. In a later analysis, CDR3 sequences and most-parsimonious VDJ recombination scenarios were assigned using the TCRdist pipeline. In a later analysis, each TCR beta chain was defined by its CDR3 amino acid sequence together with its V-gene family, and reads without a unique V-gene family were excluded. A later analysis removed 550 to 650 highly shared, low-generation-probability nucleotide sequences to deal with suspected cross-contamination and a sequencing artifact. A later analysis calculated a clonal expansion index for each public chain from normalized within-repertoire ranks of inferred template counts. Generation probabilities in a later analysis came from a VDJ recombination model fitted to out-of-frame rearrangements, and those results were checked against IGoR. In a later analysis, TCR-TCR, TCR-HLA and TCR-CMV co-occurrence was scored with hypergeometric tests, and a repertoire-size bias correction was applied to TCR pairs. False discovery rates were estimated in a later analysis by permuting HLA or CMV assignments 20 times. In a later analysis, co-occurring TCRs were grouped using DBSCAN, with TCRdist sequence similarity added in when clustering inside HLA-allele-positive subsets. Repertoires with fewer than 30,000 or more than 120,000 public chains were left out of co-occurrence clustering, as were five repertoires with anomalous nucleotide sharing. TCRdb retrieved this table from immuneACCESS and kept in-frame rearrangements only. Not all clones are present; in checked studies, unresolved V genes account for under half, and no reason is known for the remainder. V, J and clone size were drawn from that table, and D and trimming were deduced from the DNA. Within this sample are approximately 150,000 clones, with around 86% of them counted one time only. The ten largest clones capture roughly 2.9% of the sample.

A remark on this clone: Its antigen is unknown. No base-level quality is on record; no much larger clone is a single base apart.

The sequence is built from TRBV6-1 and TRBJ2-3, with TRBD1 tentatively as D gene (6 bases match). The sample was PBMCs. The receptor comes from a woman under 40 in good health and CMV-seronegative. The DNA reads TGTGCCAGCAGTGAAGAAAAGGGGGGCACAGATACGCAGTATTTT. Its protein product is CASSEEKGGTDTQYF.